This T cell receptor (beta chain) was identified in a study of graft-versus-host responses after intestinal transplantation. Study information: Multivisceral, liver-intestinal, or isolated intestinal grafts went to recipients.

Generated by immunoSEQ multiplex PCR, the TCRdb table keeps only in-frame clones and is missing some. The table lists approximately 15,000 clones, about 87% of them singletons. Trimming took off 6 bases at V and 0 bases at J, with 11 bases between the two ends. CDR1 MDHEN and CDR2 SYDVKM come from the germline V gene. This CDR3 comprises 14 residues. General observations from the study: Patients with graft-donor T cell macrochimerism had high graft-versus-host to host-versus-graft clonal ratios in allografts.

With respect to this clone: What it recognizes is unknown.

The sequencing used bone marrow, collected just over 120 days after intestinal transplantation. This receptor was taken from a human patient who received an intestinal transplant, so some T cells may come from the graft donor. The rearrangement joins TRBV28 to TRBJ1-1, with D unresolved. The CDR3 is CASRDSFMNTEAFF. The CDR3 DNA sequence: TGTGCCAGCAGGGACTCCTTCATGAACACTGAAGCTTTCTTT.